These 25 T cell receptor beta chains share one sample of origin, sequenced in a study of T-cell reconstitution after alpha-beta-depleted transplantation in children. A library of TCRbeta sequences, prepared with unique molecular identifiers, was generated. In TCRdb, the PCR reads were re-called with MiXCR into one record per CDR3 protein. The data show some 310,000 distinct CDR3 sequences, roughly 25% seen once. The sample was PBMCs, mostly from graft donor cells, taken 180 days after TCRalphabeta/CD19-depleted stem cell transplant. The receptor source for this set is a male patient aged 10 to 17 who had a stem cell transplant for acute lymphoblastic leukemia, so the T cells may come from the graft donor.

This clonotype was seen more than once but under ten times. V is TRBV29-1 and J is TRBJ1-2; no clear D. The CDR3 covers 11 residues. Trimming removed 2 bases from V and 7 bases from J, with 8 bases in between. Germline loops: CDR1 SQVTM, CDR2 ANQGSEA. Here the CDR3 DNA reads TGCAGCGTTGAAATGAGGAGTGGCTACACCTTC. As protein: CSVEMRSGYTF.

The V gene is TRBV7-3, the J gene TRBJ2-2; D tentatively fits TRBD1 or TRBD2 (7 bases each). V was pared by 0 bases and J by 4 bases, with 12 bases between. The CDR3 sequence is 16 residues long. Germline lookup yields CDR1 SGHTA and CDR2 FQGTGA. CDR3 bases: TGTGCCAGCAGCTTAACAGGGGGCGGGGGCACCGGGGAGCTGTTTTTT. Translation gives CASSLTGGGGTGELFF.

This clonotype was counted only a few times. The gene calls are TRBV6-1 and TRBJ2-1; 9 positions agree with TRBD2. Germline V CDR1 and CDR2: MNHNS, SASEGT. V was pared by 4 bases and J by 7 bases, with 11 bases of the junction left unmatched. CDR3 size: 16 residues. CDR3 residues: CASSVQAGGEWNEQFF. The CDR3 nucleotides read TGTGCCAGCAGTGTTCAGGCGGGAGGGGAATGGAATGAGCAGTTCTTC.

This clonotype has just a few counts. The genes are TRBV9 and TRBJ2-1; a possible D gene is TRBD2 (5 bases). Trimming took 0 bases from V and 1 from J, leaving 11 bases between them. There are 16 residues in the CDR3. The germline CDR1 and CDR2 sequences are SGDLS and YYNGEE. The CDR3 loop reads CASSVDSSPSYNEQFF. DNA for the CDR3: TGTGCCAGCAGCGTAGATTCTAGCCCTTCCTACAATGAGCAGTTCTTC.

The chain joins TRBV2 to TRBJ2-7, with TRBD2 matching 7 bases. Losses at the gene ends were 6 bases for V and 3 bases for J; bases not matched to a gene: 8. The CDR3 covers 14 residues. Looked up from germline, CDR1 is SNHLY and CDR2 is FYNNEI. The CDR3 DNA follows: TGTGCCAGCAGACTGAAACTAGCGAGCTACGAGCAGTACTTC. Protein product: CASRLKLASYEQYF.

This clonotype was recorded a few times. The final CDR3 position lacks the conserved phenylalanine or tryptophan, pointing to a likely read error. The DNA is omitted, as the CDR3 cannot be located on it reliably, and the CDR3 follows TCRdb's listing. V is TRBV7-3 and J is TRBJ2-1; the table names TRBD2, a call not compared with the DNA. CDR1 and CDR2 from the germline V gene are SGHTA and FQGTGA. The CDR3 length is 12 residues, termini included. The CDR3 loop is CASSRLAGGPGI.

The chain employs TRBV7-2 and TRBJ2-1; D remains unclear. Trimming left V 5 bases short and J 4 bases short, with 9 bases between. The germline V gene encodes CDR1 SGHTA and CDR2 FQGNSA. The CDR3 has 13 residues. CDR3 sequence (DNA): TGTGCCAGCAGCAATCAAGGATACAATGAGCAGTTCTTC. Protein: CASSNQGYNEQFF.

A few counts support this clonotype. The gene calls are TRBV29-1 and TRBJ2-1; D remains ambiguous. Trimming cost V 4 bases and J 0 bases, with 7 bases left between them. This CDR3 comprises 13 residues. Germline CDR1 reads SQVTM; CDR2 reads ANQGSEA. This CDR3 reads CSVGLYSYNEQFF. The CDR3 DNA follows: TGCAGCGTTGGACTTTACTCCTACAATGAGCAGTTCTTC.

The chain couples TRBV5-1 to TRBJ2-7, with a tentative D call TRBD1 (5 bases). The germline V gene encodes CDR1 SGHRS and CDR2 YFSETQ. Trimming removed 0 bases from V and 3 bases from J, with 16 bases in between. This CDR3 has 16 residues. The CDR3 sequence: CASSLDRTFISYEQYF. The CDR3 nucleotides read TGCGCCAGCAGCTTGGACAGGACCTTTATTAGCTACGAGCAGTACTTC.

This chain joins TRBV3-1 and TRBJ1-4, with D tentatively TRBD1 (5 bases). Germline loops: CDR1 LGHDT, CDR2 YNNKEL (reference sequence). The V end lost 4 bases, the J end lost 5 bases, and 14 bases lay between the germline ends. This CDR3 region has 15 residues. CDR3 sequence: CASSRRGTRNEKLFF. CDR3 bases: TGTGCCAGCAGCCGTAGAGGGACTAGAAATGAAAAACTGTTTTTT.

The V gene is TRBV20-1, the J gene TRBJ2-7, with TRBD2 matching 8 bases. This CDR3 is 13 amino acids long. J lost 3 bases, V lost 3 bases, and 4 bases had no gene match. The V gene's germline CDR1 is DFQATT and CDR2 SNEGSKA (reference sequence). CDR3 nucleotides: TGCAGTGCTAGCACGGGAGGGAGCTACGAGCAGTACTTC. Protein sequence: CSASTGGSYEQYF.

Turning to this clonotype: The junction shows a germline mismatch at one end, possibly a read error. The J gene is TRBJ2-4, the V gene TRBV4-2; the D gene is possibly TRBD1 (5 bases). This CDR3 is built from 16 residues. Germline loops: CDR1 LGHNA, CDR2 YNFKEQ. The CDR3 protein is CACSQVTDLAKNIQYF. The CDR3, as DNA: TGTGCCTGCAGCCAAGTGACAGACTTAGCCAAAAACATTCAGTACTTC.

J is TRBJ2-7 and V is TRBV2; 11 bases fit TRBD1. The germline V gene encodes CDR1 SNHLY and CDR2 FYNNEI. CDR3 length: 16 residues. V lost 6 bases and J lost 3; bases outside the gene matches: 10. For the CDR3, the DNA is TGTGCCAGCAGCGAGGGGACAGGGGGAGCGAACTACGAGCAGTACTTC. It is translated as CASSEGTGGANYEQYF.

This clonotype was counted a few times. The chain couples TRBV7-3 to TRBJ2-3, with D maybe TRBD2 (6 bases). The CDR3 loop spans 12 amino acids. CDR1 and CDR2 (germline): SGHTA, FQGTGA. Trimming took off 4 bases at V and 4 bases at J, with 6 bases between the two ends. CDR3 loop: CASSSGADTQYF. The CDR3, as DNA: TGTGCCAGCAGCTCGGGGGCAGATACGCAGTATTTT.

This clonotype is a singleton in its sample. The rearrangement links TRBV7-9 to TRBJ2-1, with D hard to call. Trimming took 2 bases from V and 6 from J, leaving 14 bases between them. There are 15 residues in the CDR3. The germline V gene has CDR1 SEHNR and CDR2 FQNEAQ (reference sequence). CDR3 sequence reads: CASSLRRLTLNEQFF. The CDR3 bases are TGTGCCAGCAGCTTAAGGCGACTCACCCTCAATGAGCAGTTCTTC.

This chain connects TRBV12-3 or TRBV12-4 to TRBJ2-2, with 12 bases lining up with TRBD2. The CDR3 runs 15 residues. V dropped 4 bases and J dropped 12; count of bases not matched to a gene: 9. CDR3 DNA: TGTGCCAGCAGTTCCTTGACTAGCGGGAGTCGGCAGCTGTTTTTT. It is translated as CASSSLTSGSRQLFF.

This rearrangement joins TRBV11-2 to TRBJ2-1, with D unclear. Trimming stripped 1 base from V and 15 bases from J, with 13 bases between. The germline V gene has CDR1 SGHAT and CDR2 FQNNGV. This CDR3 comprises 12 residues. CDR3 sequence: CASSLAHSRRFF. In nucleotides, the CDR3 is TGTGCCAGCAGCTTAGCCCACTCCAGAAGGTTCTTC.

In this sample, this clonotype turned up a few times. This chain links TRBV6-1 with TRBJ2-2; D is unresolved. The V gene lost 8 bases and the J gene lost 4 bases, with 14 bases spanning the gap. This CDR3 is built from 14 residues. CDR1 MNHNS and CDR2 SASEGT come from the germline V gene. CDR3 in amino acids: CASGPFFPTGELFF. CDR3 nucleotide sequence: TGTGCCAGCGGACCCTTCTTCCCCACCGGGGAGCTGTTTTTT.

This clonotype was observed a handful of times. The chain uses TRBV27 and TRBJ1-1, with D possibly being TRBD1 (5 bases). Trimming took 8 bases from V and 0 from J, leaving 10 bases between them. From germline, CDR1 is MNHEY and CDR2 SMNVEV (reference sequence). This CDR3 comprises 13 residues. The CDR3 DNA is TGTGCCAGCTCCTCAGGGATGAACACTGAAGCTTTCTTT. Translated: CASSSGMNTEAFF.

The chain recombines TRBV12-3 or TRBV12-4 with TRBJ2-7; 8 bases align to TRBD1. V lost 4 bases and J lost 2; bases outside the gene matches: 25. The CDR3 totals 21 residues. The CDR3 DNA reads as TGTGCCAGCAGTTCGTGGATTCTGACAGGGGAGGTCGGCCATCGAGCCTACGAGCAGTACTTC. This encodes CASSSWILTGEVGHRAYEQYF.

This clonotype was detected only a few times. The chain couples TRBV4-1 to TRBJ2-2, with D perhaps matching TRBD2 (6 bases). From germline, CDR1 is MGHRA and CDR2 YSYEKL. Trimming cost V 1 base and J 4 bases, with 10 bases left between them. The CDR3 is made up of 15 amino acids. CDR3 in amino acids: CASSQVGSGTGELFF. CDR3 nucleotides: TGCGCCAGCAGCCAAGTCGGGAGTGGCACCGGGGAGCTGTTTTTT.

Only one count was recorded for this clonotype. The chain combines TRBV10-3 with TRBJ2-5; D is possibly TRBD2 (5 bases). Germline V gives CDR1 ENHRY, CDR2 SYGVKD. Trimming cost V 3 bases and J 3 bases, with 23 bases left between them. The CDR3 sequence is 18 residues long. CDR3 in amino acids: CAISEVGVGEGKKETQYF. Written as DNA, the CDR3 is TGTGCCATCAGTGAAGTCGGGGTGGGAGAGGGAAAAAAAGAGACCCAGTACTTC.

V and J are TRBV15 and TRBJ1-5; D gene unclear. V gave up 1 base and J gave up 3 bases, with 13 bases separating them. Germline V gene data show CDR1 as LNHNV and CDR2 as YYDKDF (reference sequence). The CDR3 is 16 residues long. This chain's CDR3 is CATSRGRAGANQPQHF. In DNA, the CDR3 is TGTGCCACCAGCAGAGGCCGGGCAGGAGCCAATCAGCCCCAGCATTTT.

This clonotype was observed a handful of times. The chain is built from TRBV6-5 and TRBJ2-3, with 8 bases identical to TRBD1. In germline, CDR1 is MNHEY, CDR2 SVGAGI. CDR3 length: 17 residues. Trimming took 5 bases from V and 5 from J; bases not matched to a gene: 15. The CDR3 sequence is CASSLEQSTGAEDTQYF. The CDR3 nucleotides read TGTGCCAGCAGTCTCGAACAATCGACAGGGGCGGAAGATACGCAGTATTTT.

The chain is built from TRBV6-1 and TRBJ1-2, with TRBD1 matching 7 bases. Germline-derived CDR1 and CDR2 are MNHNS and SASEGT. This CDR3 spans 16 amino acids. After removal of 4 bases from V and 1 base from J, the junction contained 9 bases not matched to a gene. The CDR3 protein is CASSGTGEADNYGYTF. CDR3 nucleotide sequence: TGTGCCAGCAGTGGAACAGGGGAGGCTGATAACTATGGCTACACCTTC.